Following are 23 T cell receptor beta chains from one sample sequenced in a study of blood T cell repertoires in COVID-19. Profiling relied on immunoSEQ multiplex PCR, and the TCRdb table lists in-frame clones only, not all of them. The sample carries fewer than 120,000 clones, around 76% recorded once. The specimen sequenced was peripheral blood. The source is a woman of 80 years or more with acute or convalescent COVID-19.

CDR3 coding DNA: TGTGCCAGCAGTTCTCCGATAGCGGGAGGACGGAATGAGCAGTTCTTC. Protein: CASSSPIAGGRNEQFF. The V gene is TRBV6-5, the J gene TRBJ2-1; 10 bases agree with TRBD2. The V and J ends lost 4 bases and 7 bases, in that order; junction bases with no gene match: 10. The CDR3 is 16 residues long. The germline CDR1 and CDR2 sequences are MNHEY and SVGAGI.

This clone was counted between two and nine times. This chain connects TRBV7-9 to TRBJ2-7; D possibly corresponds to TRBD2 (6 bases). Germline CDR1 SEHNR, CDR2 FQNEAQ (reference sequence). The CDR3 is 15 amino acids. The V end lost 7 bases, the J end lost 2 bases, and 18 bases lay between the germline ends. The CDR3 nucleotides are TGTGCCAGCACCACCGCGACGGGGGTCACCTACGAGCAGTACTTC. This encodes CASTTATGVTYEQYF.

Only a few counts were recorded for this clone. The chain recombines TRBV4-3 with TRBJ1-2; the match to TRBD1 covers 8 bases. J lost 3 bases, V lost 4 bases, and 4 bases had no gene match. Germline lookup yields CDR1 LGHNA and CDR2 YSLEER. This CDR3 spans 14 amino acids. DNA of the CDR3: TGCGCCAGCAGCCCTGGACAGGGTGACTATGGCTACACCTTC. Its translation: CASSPGQGDYGYTF.

The chain is built from TRBV5-1 and TRBJ2-1, with TRBD1 matching 7 bases. Unmatched junction bases numbered 7, after V lost 7 bases and J lost 3 bases. Germline V gene data show CDR1 as SGHRS and CDR2 as YFSETQ. The CDR3 is 14 amino acids. CDR3 coding DNA: TGCGCCAGCGCGCGACAGGGAATCTACAATGAGCAGTTCTTC. As protein: CASARQGIYNEQFF.

V and J are TRBV18 and TRBJ1-5; D is unresolved. This CDR3 has 16 residues. V shed 3 bases and J shed 3 bases, with 15 bases lying between them. Germline CDR1 reads KGHSH; CDR2 reads LQKENI. CDR3 protein: CASSPPGGQPNQPQHF. In DNA form, the CDR3 reads TGTGCCAGCTCACCGCCCGGAGGGCAGCCCAATCAGCCCCAGCATTTT.

The chain carries TRBV9 and TRBJ1-4; unclear D gene. Trimming took 0 bases from V and 5 from J, leaving 5 bases between them. The CDR3 is 13 residues long. Germline CDR1 and CDR2: SGDLS and YYNGEE. This CDR3 is CASSVGRNEKLFF. The CDR3 DNA is TGTGCCAGCAGCGTAGGGCGGAATGAAAAACTGTTTTTT.

In the case of this clone: Different DNA sequences within this sample yield the same CDR3. V and J are TRBV2 and TRBJ1-5; 8 nucleotides agree with TRBD1. The CDR3 consists of 13 residues. From germline, CDR1 is SNHLY and CDR2 FYNNEI. J gave up 7 bases and V 5 bases, and 4 bases lay outside the gene matches. The CDR3 DNA reads TGTGCCAGCAGTACAGGGGGAGGCCAGCCCCAGCATTTT. It encodes CASSTGGGQPQHF.

The chain links TRBV19 to TRBJ2-7; possible D gene TRBD2, 6 bases. Germline-derived CDR1 and CDR2 are LNHDA and SQIVND (reference sequence). The length of the CDR3 is 15 residues. Trimming stripped 3 bases from V and 2 bases from J, with 14 bases between. CDR3 bases: TGTGCCAGTAGTATGTCAGGAGGGCCCCCCTACGAGCAGTACTTC. Translation: CASSMSGGPPYEQYF. Based on the CDR3 plus reference TRBV19 and TRBJ2-7, the full variable domain is DGGITQSPKYLFRKEGQNVTLSCEQNLNHDAMYWYRQDPGQGLRLIYYSQIVNDFQKGDIAEGYSVSREKKESFPLTVTSAQKNPTAFYLCASSMSGGPPYEQYFGPGTRLTVT.

This clone was observed a few times. The chain links TRBV12-3 or TRBV12-4 to TRBJ1-1, with a weak D call TRBD1 (5 bases). CDR3 length equals 13 residues. Between the trimmed V and J ends, which lost 3 bases and 1 base, there was a span of 6 bases. In DNA, the CDR3 is TGTGCCAGCAGTTTCGGGGGGAACACTGAAGCTTTCTTT. This sequence encodes CASSFGGNTEAFF.

This chain uses TRBV6-1 with TRBJ1-2; D is unclear. Germline V gene lookup returns CDR1 MNHNS and CDR2 SASEGT. Trimming removed 0 bases from V and 1 base from J, with 9 bases in between. The CDR3 spans 15 residues. CDR3 in DNA: TGTGCCAGCAGTGAAGCGAGGACTCTTAACTATGGCTACACCTTC. Encoded protein: CASSEARTLNYGYTF.

This clone was detected only a few times. This chain uses TRBV4-2 with TRBJ2-1; 11 nucleotides match TRBD2. This CDR3 contains 15 residues. The V and J ends lost 2 bases and 8 bases, in that order; junction bases with no gene match: 5. Germline V gives CDR1 LGHNA, CDR2 YNFKEQ. CDR3 bases: TGTGCCAGCAGCCAATTAGCGGGGGGGTTCCATGAGCAGTTCTTC. This gives the protein CASSQLAGGFHEQFF.

The chain carries TRBV28 and TRBJ1-1, with a tentative D call TRBD1 (6 bases). The V and J ends lost 10 bases and 4 bases respectively, with 13 bases between them. CDR3 length: 12 amino acids. Germline CDR1 and CDR2: MDHEN and SYDVKM. The CDR3 DNA reads as TGTGCCACCCGGGGAGGGGGCACTGAAGCTTTCTTT. The encoded protein is CATRGGGTEAFF.

This clone appeared a single time. The chain couples TRBV7-2 to TRBJ2-1; D might be TRBD2 (5 bases). V was trimmed by 2 bases and J by 3 bases, leaving 11 bases between them. The germline gives CDR1 SGHTA, CDR2 FQGNSA. This CDR3 contains 15 residues. The CDR3, as DNA: TGTGCCAGCAGCTTAAGGCTAGCCGGCTACAATGAGCAGTTCTTC. Its translation is CASSLRLAGYNEQFF.

The V gene is TRBV10-1, the J gene TRBJ1-1, with TRBD1 identical over 9 bases. Germline CDR1 is WNHNN and CDR2 is SYGVQD (reference sequence). The CDR3 contains 13 residues. After removal of 5 bases from V and 4 bases from J, the junction contained 2 bases not matched to a gene. The chain's CDR3 is CASSYRGPTEAFF. CDR3 sequence (DNA): TGCGCCAGCAGTTACAGGGGGCCCACTGAAGCTTTCTTT.

The chain is built from TRBV7-2 and TRBJ2-7; 14 positions agree with TRBD2. Trimming cost V 6 bases and J 3 bases; bases outside gene matches: 1. The CDR3 extends over 14 amino acids. The V gene's germline CDR1 is SGHTA and CDR2 FQGNSA. CDR3 bases: TGTGCCAGCAGTGGGACTAGCGGGAGCTACGAGCAGTACTTC. Translated, it gives CASSGTSGSYEQYF. Together with reference TRBV7-2 and TRBJ2-7, the CDR3 gives the full variable domain: GAGVSQSPSNKVTEKGKDVELRCDPISGHTALYWYRQSLGQGLEFLIYFQGNSAPDKSGLPSDRFSAERTGGSVSTLTIQRTQQEDSAVYLCASSGTSGSYEQYFGPGTRLTVT.

A few counts support this clone. The chain is built from TRBV5-1 and TRBJ2-2; 7 bases map to TRBD1. V trimming: 3 bases; J trimming: 4 bases; junction bases outside the gene matches: 9. Germline CDR1 and CDR2: SGHRS and YFSETQ. This CDR3 is built from 16 residues. CDR3 DNA: TGCGCCAGCAGCTATTCGCCGGGACAGCCCACCGGGGAGCTGTTTTTT. Its protein product is CASSYSPGQPTGELFF.

V gene TRBV7-2 combines with J gene TRBJ1-2; 10 bases are shared with TRBD1. The CDR3 runs 13 residues. Per germline, CDR1 SGHTA and CDR2 FQGNSA. J was trimmed by 6 bases and V by 7 bases; bases with no gene match: 5. The CDR3 is CASNLGTGDGYTF. Here the CDR3 DNA reads TGTGCCAGCAACCTCGGGACAGGGGATGGCTACACCTTC.

The chain recombines TRBV5-4 with TRBJ2-5; D is possibly TRBD2 (5 bases). This CDR3 contains 13 residues. Between the trimmed V and J ends, which lost 4 bases and 2 bases, there was a span of 9 bases. CDR1 is SGHNT and CDR2 is YYREEE in the germline V gene (reference sequence). For the CDR3, the DNA is TGTGCCAGCAGCGCCTCGGGACAAGAGACCCAGTACTTC. Amino acid sequence: CASSASGQETQYF.

The chain recombines TRBV5-6 with TRBJ1-1; D remains ambiguous. Trimming took off 1 base at V and 1 base at J, with 8 bases between the two ends. CDR3 length equals 14 residues. Germline-derived CDR1 and CDR2 are SGHDT and YYEEEE. The CDR3 region is CASSLLIPNTEAFF. For the CDR3, the DNA is TGTGCCAGCAGCTTGCTAATTCCGAACACTGAAGCTTTCTTT.

Notes on this clone: The same CDR3 is also encoded by other DNA sequences in this sample. The V and J genes are TRBV3-1 (or the pseudogene TRBV3-2) and TRBJ2-5, with unresolved D. V lost 1 base and J 5 bases, leaving 5 bases between the germline ends. From germline, CDR1 is LGHDT and CDR2 YNNKEL (reference sequence). The CDR3 is 12 amino acids. The CDR3 bases are TGTGCCAGCAGCCAAGCGAGGGAGACCCAGTACTTC. It is translated as CASSQARETQYF.

The rearrangement links TRBV7-3 to TRBJ1-2; maybe TRBD1 (6 bases). Germline lookup yields CDR1 SGHTA and CDR2 FQGTGA. Trimming removed 5 bases from V and 4 bases from J, with 11 bases in between. This CDR3 region has 13 residues. In DNA form, the CDR3 reads TGTGCCAGCAGCCCGACAGGCGGCTATGGCTACACCTTC. Amino acids: CASSPTGGYGYTF.

In this sample, this clone turned up many times. This chain joins TRBV3-1 (or the pseudogene TRBV3-2) and TRBJ1-6; D is ambiguous. V lost 4 bases and J lost 9, with 13 bases in between. The CDR3 runs 14 residues. Germline CDR1 reads LGHDT; CDR2 reads YNNKEL (reference sequence). The chain's CDR3 is CASSRGQAVSPLHF. The CDR3 nucleotides are TGTGCCAGCAGCCGTGGGCAGGCTGTTTCACCCCTCCACTTT.

The CDR3 loop is CASTPWGDSNQPQHF. The DNA of the CDR3 is TGTGCCAGCACCCCGTGGGGGGATAGCAATCAGCCCCAGCATTTT. The V call is TRBV27, the J call TRBJ1-5; tentatively, D is TRBD1 (5 bases). CDR1 MNHEY and CDR2 SMNVEV come from the germline V gene (reference sequence). The germline V and J ends were trimmed by 7 bases and 0 bases, with 13 bases remaining between them. The CDR3 loop spans 15 amino acids.